In this sample, the clone carrying this TCR beta chain turned up a few times. The sample belongs to a study of T cells in Graves' hyperthyroidism and ophthalmopathy. Regions amplified from RNA transcripts were the TCR beta CDR3 regions. The HTBI primer set drove a first-round RT-PCR of the TCR CDR3. TCRdb re-called the multiplex PCR reads through MiXCR, storing one row per CDR3 protein. The table includes under 400,000 distinct CDR3 sequences, 15% to 20% detected once. From germline, CDR1 is MNHEY and CDR2 SVGAGI. After removal of 2 bases from V and 4 bases from J, the junction contained 5 bases not matched to a gene. The CDR3 totals 15 residues.

The TCR originated in a woman aged 45-65 years with Graves' hyperthyroidism. What was sequenced was blood. The genes are TRBV6-5 and TRBJ1-1; 9 positions match TRBD1. The CDR3 reads CASSYPRQGGTEAFF. The CDR3 region has the DNA TGTGCCAGCAGTTACCCCAGACAGGGGGGCACTGAAGCTTTCTTT.